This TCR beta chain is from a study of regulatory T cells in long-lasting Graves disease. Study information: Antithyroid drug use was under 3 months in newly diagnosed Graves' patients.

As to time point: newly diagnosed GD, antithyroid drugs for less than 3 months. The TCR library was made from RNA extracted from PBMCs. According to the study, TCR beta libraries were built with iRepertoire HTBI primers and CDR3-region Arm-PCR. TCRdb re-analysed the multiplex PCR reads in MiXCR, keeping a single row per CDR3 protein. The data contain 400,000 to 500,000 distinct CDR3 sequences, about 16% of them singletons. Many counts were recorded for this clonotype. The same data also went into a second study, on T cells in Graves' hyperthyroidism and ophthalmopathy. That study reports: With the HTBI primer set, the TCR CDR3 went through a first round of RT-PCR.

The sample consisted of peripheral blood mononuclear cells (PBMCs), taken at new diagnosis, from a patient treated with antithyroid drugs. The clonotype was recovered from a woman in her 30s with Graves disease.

In DNA form, the CDR3 reads TGTGCCAGCAGAAAATTAGCGGGAGGACTCTACAATGAGCAGTTCTTC. This encodes CASRKLAGGLYNEQFF. The rearrangement links TRBV2 to TRBJ2-1; the match to TRBD2 covers 10 bases. CDR3 length equals 16 residues. CDR1 and CDR2 (germline): SNHLY, FYNNEI. The ends lost 6 bases at V and 3 bases at J; junction bases unmatched: 8.